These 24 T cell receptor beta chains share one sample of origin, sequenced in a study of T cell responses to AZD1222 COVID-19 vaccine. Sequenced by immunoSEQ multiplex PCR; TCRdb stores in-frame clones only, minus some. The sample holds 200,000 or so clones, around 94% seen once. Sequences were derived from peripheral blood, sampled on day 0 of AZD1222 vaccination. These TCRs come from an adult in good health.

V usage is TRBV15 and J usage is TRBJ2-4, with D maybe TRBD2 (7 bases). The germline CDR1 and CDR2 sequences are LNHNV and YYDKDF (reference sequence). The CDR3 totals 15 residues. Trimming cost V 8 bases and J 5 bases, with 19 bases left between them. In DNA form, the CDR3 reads TGTGCCACCCGGACTCTAGGGGAGGGGGAAAACATTCAGTACTTC. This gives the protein CATRTLGEGENIQYF.

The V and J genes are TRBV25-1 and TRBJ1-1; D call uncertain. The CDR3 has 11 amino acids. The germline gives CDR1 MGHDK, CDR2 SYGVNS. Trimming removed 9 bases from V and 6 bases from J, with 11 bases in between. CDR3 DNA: TGTGCCAGTAGCCTGGGCTCTGAAGCTTTCTTT. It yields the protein CASSLGSEAFF.

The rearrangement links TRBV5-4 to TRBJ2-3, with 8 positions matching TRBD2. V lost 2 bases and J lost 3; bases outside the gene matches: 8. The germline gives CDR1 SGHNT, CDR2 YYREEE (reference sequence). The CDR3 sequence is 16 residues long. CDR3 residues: CASSFITGGITDTQYF. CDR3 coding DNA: TGTGCCAGCAGCTTTATAACGGGAGGGATAACAGATACGCAGTATTTT.

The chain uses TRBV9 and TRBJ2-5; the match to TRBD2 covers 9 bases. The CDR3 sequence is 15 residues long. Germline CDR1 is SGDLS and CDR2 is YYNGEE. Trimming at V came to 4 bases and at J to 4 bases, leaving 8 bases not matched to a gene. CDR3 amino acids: CASSSAGGPPETQYF. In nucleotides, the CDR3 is TGTGCCAGCAGCAGCGCGGGAGGGCCGCCAGAGACCCAGTACTTC.

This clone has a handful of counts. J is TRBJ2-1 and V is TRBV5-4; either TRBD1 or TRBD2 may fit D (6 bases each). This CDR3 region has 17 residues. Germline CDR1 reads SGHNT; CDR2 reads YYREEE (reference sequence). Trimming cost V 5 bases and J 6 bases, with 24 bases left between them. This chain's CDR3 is CASSHGSSRGGINEQFF. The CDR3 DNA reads TGTGCCAGCAGTCACGGCTCCTCCAGGGGAGGAATCAATGAGCAGTTCTTC.

CDR3 DNA sequence: TGTGCCAGCAGTCCTCTACATTACACTGAAGCTTTCTTT. Translation: CASSPLHYTEAFF. The chain links TRBV28 to TRBJ1-1; D ambiguous. Trimming shortened V by 5 bases and J by 3 bases, and 10 bases separated the two germline ends. Per the germline V gene, CDR1 is MDHEN and CDR2 is SYDVKM. CDR3 length: 13 residues.

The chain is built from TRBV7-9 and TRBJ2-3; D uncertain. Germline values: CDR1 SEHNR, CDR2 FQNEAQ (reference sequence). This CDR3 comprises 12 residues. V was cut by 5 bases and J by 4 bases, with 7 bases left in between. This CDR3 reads CASSPLSDTQYF. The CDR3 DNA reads TGTGCCAGCAGCCCCCTTTCAGATACGCAGTATTTT.

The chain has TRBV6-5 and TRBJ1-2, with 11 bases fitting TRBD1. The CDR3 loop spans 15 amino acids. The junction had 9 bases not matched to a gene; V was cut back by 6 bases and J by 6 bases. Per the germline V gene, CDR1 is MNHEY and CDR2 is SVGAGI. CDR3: CASRAWTGGGDGYTF. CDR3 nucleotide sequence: TGTGCCAGCAGAGCCTGGACAGGGGGCGGGGATGGCTACACCTTC.

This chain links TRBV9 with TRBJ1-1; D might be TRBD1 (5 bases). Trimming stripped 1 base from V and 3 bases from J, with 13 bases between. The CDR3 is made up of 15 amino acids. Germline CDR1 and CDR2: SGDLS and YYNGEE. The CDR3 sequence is CASSVHWGPDTEAFF. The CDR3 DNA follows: TGTGCCAGCAGCGTACATTGGGGCCCGGACACTGAAGCTTTCTTT.

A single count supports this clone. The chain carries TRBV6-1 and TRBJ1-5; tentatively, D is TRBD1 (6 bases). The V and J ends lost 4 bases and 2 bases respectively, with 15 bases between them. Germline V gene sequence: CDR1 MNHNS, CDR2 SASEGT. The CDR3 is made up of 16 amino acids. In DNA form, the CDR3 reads TGTGCCAGCAGTGTCTTTGGGGGCTCGGGCAATCAGCCCCAGCATTTT. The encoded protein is CASSVFGGSGNQPQHF.

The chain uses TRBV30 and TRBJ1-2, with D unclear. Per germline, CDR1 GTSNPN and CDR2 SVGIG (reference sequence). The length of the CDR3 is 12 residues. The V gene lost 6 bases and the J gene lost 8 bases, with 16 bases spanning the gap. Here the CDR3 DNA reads TGTGCCTGCCATAACTGGGTGGGCGGCTACACCTTC. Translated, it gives CACHNWVGGYTF.

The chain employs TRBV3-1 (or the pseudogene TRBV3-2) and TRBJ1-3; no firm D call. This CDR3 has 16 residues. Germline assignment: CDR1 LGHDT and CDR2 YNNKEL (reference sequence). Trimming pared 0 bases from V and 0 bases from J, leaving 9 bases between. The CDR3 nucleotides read TGTGCCAGCAGCCAAGATGGCGGATACTCTGGAAACACCATATATTTT. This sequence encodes CASSQDGGYSGNTIYF.

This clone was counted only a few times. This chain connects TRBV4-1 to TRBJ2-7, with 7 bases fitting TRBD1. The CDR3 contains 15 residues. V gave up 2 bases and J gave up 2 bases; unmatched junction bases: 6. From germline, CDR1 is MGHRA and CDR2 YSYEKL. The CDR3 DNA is TGCGCCAGCAGCCAAAGGGGACAGATTCCCTACGAGCAGTACTTC. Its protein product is CASSQRGQIPYEQYF.

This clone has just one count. CDR3 in DNA: TGTGCCAGCAGCCCTCACATGACTCAGGGCGGGGAGCTGTTTTTT. Translated: CASSPHMTQGGELFF. This chain links TRBV11-2 with TRBJ2-2; possible D gene TRBD1, 5 bases. Trimming removed 5 bases at V and 7 bases at J, with 17 bases between. The CDR3 contains 15 residues. Germline V gives CDR1 SGHAT, CDR2 FQNNGV.

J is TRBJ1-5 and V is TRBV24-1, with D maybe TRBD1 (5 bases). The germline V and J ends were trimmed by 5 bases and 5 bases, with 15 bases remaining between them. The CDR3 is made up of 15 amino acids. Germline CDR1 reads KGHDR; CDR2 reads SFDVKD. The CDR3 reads CATSADGGPHQPQHF. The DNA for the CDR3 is TGTGCCACCAGTGCCGACGGGGGACCTCATCAGCCCCAGCATTTT.

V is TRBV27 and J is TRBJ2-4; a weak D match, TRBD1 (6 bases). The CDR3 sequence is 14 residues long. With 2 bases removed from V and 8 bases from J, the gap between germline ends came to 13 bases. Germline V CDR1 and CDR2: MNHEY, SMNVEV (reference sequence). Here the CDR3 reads CASSLGGEGDIQYF. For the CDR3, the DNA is TGTGCCAGCAGTTTAGGGGGCGAGGGGGACATTCAGTACTTC.

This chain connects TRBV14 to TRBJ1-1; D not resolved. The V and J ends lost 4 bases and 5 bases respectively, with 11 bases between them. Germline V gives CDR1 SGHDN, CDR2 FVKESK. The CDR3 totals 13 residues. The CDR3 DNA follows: TGTGCCAGCAGCCTCATCGACCGAACTGAAGCTTTCTTT. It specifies CASSLIDRTEAFF.

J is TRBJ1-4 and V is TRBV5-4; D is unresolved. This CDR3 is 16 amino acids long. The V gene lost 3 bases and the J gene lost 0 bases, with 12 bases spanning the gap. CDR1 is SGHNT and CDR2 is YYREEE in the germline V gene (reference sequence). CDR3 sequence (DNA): TGTGCCAGCAGCTCAAAGGACGGACCAACTAATGAAAAACTGTTTTTT. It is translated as CASSSKDGPTNEKLFF.

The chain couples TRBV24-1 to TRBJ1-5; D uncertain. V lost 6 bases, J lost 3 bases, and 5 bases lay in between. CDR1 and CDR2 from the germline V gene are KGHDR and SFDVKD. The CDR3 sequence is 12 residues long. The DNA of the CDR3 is TGTGCCACCAGTCAGGTCAATCAGCCCCAGCATTTT. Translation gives CATSQVNQPQHF.

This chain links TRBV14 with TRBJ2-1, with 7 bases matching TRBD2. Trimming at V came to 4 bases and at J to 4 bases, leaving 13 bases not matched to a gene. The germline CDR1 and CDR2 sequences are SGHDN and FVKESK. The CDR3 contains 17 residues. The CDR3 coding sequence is TGTGCCAGCAGCCTTTTTAGGGAGCGGGGATTATACAATGAGCAGTTCTTC. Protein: CASSLFRERGLYNEQFF.

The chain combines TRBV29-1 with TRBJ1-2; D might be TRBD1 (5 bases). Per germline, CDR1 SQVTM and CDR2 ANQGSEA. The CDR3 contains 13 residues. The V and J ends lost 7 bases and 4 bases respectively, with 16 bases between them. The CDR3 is CSAEDTRTYGYTF. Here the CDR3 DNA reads TGCAGCGCGGAGGACACAAGAACCTATGGCTACACCTTC.

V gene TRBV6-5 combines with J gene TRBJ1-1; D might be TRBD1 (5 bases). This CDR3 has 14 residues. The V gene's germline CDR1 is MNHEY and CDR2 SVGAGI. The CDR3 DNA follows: TGTGCTGGGGGAGAGGGGACTTCAAAGACTGAAGCTTTCTTT. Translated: CAGGEGTSKTEAFF.

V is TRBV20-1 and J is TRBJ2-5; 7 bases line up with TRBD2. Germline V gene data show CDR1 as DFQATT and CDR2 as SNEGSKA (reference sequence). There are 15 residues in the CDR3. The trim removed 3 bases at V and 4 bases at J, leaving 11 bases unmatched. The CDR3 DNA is TGCAGTGCTAGTCCACCTGCGGGAGTAGGAGAGACCCAGTACTTC. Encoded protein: CSASPPAGVGETQYF.

The CDR3 spells CASSPGQNYGYTF. DNA for the CDR3: TGTGCCAGCAGCCCGGGACAGAACTATGGCTACACCTTC. The V call is TRBV6-2 or TRBV6-3, the J call TRBJ1-2; 7 positions agree with TRBD1. Germline lookup yields CDR1 MNHEY and CDR2 SVGEGT. The J segment lost 2 bases and the V segment lost 6 bases, leaving 3 bases of the junction unmatched. The CDR3 is 13 amino acids.